Each of the 18 T cell receptor beta chains below was sequenced from the same sample in a study of immune aging and cytomegalovirus after organ transplant (dated by TCRdb to the early 2020s). The library relied on single-cell sequencing. The data were produced on an Illumina NovaSeq 6000. For cell capture and library preparation, the team used the BD Rhapsody Targeted mRNA and AbSeq Reagent Kit in a microwell format. TCRdb redid the processing of the public reads, applying fastp at Q25 and MiXCR, and retained in-frame beta chains. Rows matching on CDR3 protein sequence are summarized as one entry with the most common DNA and genes. Across this sample there are 20,000 to 25,000 distinct CDR3 sequences, with roughly 38% seen only once. The ten most abundant clones make up less than 30% of the sample. The time point label, read with the paper, signifies: five sample-tagged time points from pre-transplant (day -1) to day 368 post-transplant, pooled.

Antigens of these TCRs are unknown. Specimen: CMV peptide-activated CD4+ and CD8+ T cells sorted from blood, collected at five time points, pooled. The cell subset or site label, read with the paper, signifies: sorted CD8+CD137+ and CD4+CD154+ T cells after about 12 h CMV IE-1 peptide stimulation. These receptors all stem from a female donor who had a heart transplant and CMV viremia.

This clonotype was counted between two and nine times. This chain joins TRBV18 and TRBJ2-7; 9 bases are shared with TRBD2. With 6 bases clipped from V and 4 bases from J, the junction kept 7 bases outside the gene matches. This CDR3 region has 14 residues. The germline V gene has CDR1 KGHSH and CDR2 LQKENI. DNA of the CDR3: TGTGCCAGCTCCCCCGGGACTAGCTTATACGAGCAGTACTTC. Translating gives CASSPGTSLYEQYF.

The CDR3: CASSLARLAGGIINTGELFF. Written as DNA, the CDR3 is TGTGCCAGCAGTTTAGCACGACTAGCGGGAGGCATAATTAACACCGGGGAGCTGTTTTTT. V gene TRBV12-3 or TRBV12-4 combines with J gene TRBJ2-2; 13 bases match TRBD2. CDR3 length equals 20 residues. Unmatched junction bases numbered 9, after V lost 0 bases and J lost 2 bases.

The chain has TRBV4-1 and TRBJ2-2; no reliable D call. V lost 2 bases and J lost 4, with 8 bases in between. Germline assignment: CDR1 MGHRA and CDR2 YSYEKL. CDR3 length equals 14 residues. The CDR3 protein is CASSQRVFTGELFF. CDR3 in DNA: TGCGCCAGCAGCCAAAGGGTCTTCACCGGGGAGCTGTTTTTT.

J is TRBJ2-3 and V is TRBV14, with D hard to call. In germline, CDR1 is SGHDN, CDR2 FVKESK. The CDR3 sequence is 12 residues long. V dropped 1 base and J dropped 4 bases, with 3 bases sitting between them. In DNA form, the CDR3 reads TGTGCCAGCAGCCAAGGGTCAGATACGCAGTATTTT. This sequence encodes CASSQGSDTQYF. Drawing the rest from reference TRBV14 and TRBJ2-3, the complete variable domain is EAGVTQFPSHSVIEKGQTVTLRCDPISGHDNLYWYRRVMGKEIKFLLHFVKESKQDESGMPNNRFLAERTGGTYSTLKVQPAELEDSGVYFCASSQGSDTQYFGPGTRLTVL.

The chain has TRBV12-3 or TRBV12-4 and TRBJ1-2, with a tentative D call TRBD1 (5 bases). The CDR3 runs to 13 residues. V lost 6 bases and J 12 bases, leaving 20 bases between the germline ends. CDR3 sequence reads: CASSRLGEGLHTF. CDR3 nucleotide sequence: TGTGCCAGCAGCCGATTAGGGGAGGGCCTCCACACCTTC.

This clonotype was observed many times. The chain uses TRBV7-9 and TRBJ1-1, with 7 positions matching TRBD1. This CDR3 is built from 14 residues. Germline V gene sequence: CDR1 SEHNR, CDR2 FQNEAQ (reference sequence). The junction had 3 bases not matched to a gene; V was cut back by 5 bases and J by 0 bases. The CDR3 bases are TGTGCCAGCAGCCCGGGGACAGTGAACACTGAAGCTTTCTTT. Protein sequence: CASSPGTVNTEAFF.

There are a few counts of this clonotype. This chain connects TRBV29-1 to TRBJ1-5; D might be TRBD1 (5 bases). V was trimmed by 4 bases and J by 4 bases, leaving 8 bases between them. The CDR3 spans 12 residues. Germline CDR1 SQVTM, CDR2 ANQGSEA. Here the CDR3 reads CSVGGLNQPQHF. The DNA of the CDR3 is TGCAGCGTTGGGGGACTTAATCAGCCCCAGCATTTT.

By sample share, this clonotype is medium-sized. The gene calls are TRBV11-2 and TRBJ2-7; D remains unclear. The length of the CDR3 is 13 residues. Germline V CDR1 and CDR2: SGHAT, FQNNGV. V was shortened by 2 bases and J by 0 bases, with 5 bases between the two germline ends. CDR3 sequence: CASSLLHSYEQYF. Written as DNA, the CDR3 is TGTGCCAGCAGCTTACTACACTCCTACGAGCAGTACTTC.

V is TRBV11-2 and J is TRBJ2-5, with 11 bases matching TRBD1. Germline assignment: CDR1 SGHAT and CDR2 FQNNGV. This CDR3 comprises 18 residues. With V trimmed by 4 bases and J by 5 bases, 15 bases remained unmatched. The CDR3 region has the DNA TGTGCCAGCAGCTCCGGACCAGGACAGGGGGCATCTTGGGAGACCCAGTACTTC. Its translation: CASSSGPGQGASWETQYF. The full variable domain, rest sourced from reference TRBV11-2 and TRBJ2-5, is EAGVAQSPRYKIIEKRQSVAFWCNPISGHATLYWYQQILGQGPKLLIQFQNNGVVDDSQLPKDRFSAERLKGVDSTLKIQPAKLEDSAVYLCASSSGPGQGASWETQYFGPGTRLLVL.

The chain is built from TRBV27 and TRBJ1-1; no clear D. Trimming left V 6 bases short and J 0 bases short, with 11 bases between. The CDR3 has 14 residues. Germline-derived CDR1 and CDR2 are MNHEY and SMNVEV (reference sequence). The CDR3: CASRALPLNTEAFF. The CDR3 region has the DNA TGTGCCAGCAGGGCATTGCCCCTGAACACTGAAGCTTTCTTT.

Comment on this clonotype: Relative to the germline gene, one junction end is altered; a read error may explain this. The chain links TRBV25-1 to TRBJ2-1; the match to TRBD2 covers 15 bases. The CDR3 runs to 18 residues. Germline CDR1 and CDR2: MGHDK and SYGVNS. The CDR3 DNA sequence: TGCGCCAGCAGCCCGTTCCCGGGACTAGCGGGAGGTGGGAATGAGCAGTTCTTC. Residues: CASSPFPGLAGGGNEQFF.

The gene calls are TRBV14 and TRBJ2-2, with TRBD1 as a possible D gene (5 bases). Germline loops: CDR1 SGHDN, CDR2 FVKESK. The CDR3 sequence is 15 residues long. V lost 1 base to trimming and J lost 9 bases, with 15 bases between them. Here the CDR3 DNA reads TGTGCCAGCAGCCAAGCCCAGACAGCAGACCGGGAGCTGTTTTTT. It translates to CASSQAQTADRELFF.

In its sample, this clonotype ranks as medium-sized. The rearrangement joins TRBV18 to TRBJ2-1; D is perhaps TRBD1 (6 bases). Germline V gene data show CDR1 as KGHSH and CDR2 as LQKENI. This CDR3 has 14 residues. Deletions cut 6 bases from V and 5 bases from J, with 14 bases between. The CDR3 loop is CASSVRGTNNEQFF. The CDR3 DNA sequence: TGTGCCAGCTCCGTCAGGGGAACGAACAATGAGCAGTTCTTC. Full variable domain (missing parts from reference TRBV18 and TRBJ2-1): NAGVMQNPRHLVRRRGQEARLRCSPMKGHSHVYWYRQLPEEGLKFMVYLQKENIIDESGMPKERFSAEFPKEGPSILRIQQVVRGDSAAYFCASSVRGTNNEQFFGPGTRLTVL.

This clonotype came up a few times. V is TRBV5-1 and J is TRBJ2-5; no reliable D call. The CDR3 spans 15 residues. V lost 3 bases and J lost 5, with 17 bases in between. In germline, CDR1 is SGHRS, CDR2 YFSETQ. CDR3 in amino acids: CASSSLLGSKETQYF. The CDR3 DNA reads TGCGCCAGCAGCTCCCTCCTCGGTAGTAAGGAGACCCAGTACTTC.

The gene calls are TRBV18 and TRBJ1-1; D remains ambiguous. The CDR3 spans 13 residues. Germline lookup yields CDR1 KGHSH and CDR2 LQKENI. Deletions cut 1 base from V and 3 bases from J, with 6 bases between. CDR3 DNA sequence: TGTGCCAGCTCACCACAACTATACACTGAAGCTTTCTTT. This encodes CASSPQLYTEAFF.

The rearrangement joins TRBV7-2 to TRBJ1-1, with D unresolved. The V gene lost 3 bases and the J gene lost 0 bases, with 5 bases spanning the gap. Germline loops: CDR1 SGHTA, CDR2 FQGNSA. This CDR3 contains 13 residues. This CDR3 reads CASSFVLNTEAFF. CDR3 bases: TGTGCCAGCAGCTTCGTTCTGAACACTGAAGCTTTCTTT.

V and J are TRBV14 and TRBJ2-1; no reliable D call. CDR1 is SGHDN, CDR2 FVKESK, per germline. The CDR3 spans 17 residues. The V gene lost 1 base and the J gene lost 4 bases, with 17 bases spanning the gap. The CDR3 DNA sequence: TGTGCCAGCAGCCAAGGTTTTATGAACAAAAAATACAATGAGCAGTTCTTC. Protein: CASSQGFMNKKYNEQFF.

The rearrangement links TRBV7-9 to TRBJ1-1; D may be TRBD1 (5 bases). From germline, CDR1 is SEHNR and CDR2 FQNEAQ (reference sequence). Between the trimmed V and J ends, which lost 5 bases and 6 bases, there was a span of 10 bases. CDR3 length: 12 residues. CDR3 sequence reads: CASSATTAEAFF. The DNA for the CDR3 is TGTGCCAGCAGCGCCACGACAGCTGAAGCTTTCTTT.